The next 13 T cell receptor beta chains were all read from a single sample in a study of vaccination and CD4 T cells after COVID-19. Their antigens remain unidentified. As for treatment: roughly ten-day PBMC culture with coronavirus spike peptide pools or control peptides (ViraFEST assay). Sequencing of cultured CD4+ T cell DNA used the Oncomine TCR Beta short-read assay. TCRdb called the PCR reads again in MiXCR, with one record for every CDR3 protein. The sample holds some 15,000 distinct CDR3 sequences, roughly 77% seen once. Input material: CD4+ T cells from blood, cultured in vitro. All receptors derive from a human donor who had recovered from COVID-19.

This clonotype occurred a few times. V is TRBV7-2 and J is TRBJ1-3; 9 nucleotides align to TRBD1. Per germline, CDR1 SGHTA and CDR2 FQGNSA. The V gene end was trimmed by 2 bases and the J gene end by 4 bases; junction bases not matched to a gene: 3. This CDR3 contains 15 residues. CDR3 amino acids: CASSLHRGPGNTIYF. As DNA, the CDR3 is TGTGCCAGCAGCTTACACAGGGGGCCAGGAAACACCATATATTTT.

The rearrangement links TRBV19 to TRBJ1-5; 11 nucleotides align to TRBD1. The length of the CDR3 is 14 residues. V was pared by 5 bases and J by 6 bases, with 3 bases of the junction left unmatched. Germline V gives CDR1 LNHDA, CDR2 SQIVND (reference sequence). CDR3 bases: TGTGCCAGTAGTGGGACAGGGGGTTCTCAGCCCCAGCATTTT. It translates to CASSGTGGSQPQHF.

This clonotype was seen only once. The chain uses TRBV20-1 and TRBJ2-5, with 10 bases identical to TRBD2. Per germline, CDR1 DFQATT and CDR2 SNEGSKA (reference sequence). This CDR3 has 15 residues. V was clipped by 0 bases and J by 5 bases; unmatched bases: 6. The CDR3, as DNA: TGCAGTGCTAGAGATCGGGAGCGGGGGGGTGAGACCCAGTACTTC. Protein sequence: CSARDRERGGETQYF.

The V call is TRBV19, the J call TRBJ1-5; D perhaps matches TRBD1 (5 bases). The CDR3 sequence is 14 residues long. With 2 bases removed from V and 9 bases from J, the gap between germline ends came to 14 bases. The V gene's germline CDR1 is LNHDA and CDR2 SQIVND (reference sequence). The CDR3, as DNA: TGTGCCAGTAGTATACAGGGTACGGAGGGGCCCCAGCATTTT. Amino acid sequence: CASSIQGTEGPQHF.

The rearrangement joins TRBV24-1 to TRBJ2-3; 10 bases are shared with TRBD2. This CDR3 has 15 amino acids. The trim removed 4 bases at V and 2 bases at J, leaving 2 bases unmatched. Germline CDR1 reads KGHDR; CDR2 reads SFDVKD. The CDR3 nucleotides are TGTGCCACCAGTGAGAGCGGGAGGGCCACAGATACGCAGTATTTT. Its protein is CATSESGRATDTQYF.

This clonotype turned up a few times. This sequence joins TRBV20-1 and TRBJ2-7, with TRBD1 as a possible D gene (6 bases). V was cut by 3 bases and J by 5 bases, with 17 bases left in between. The CDR3 loop spans 14 amino acids. The V gene's germline CDR1 is DFQATT and CDR2 SNEGSKA (reference sequence). CDR3 DNA: TGCAGTGCTAGTCCCCAGGGGAATAGCAACGAGCAGTACTTC. Protein product: CSASPQGNSNEQYF.

This clonotype was picked up a small number of times. The chain joins TRBV6-2 or TRBV6-3 to TRBJ1-5; no clear D gene. Trimming pared 2 bases from V and 4 bases from J, leaving 6 bases between. Germline values: CDR1 MNHEY, CDR2 SVGEGT. This CDR3 is 13 amino acids long. CDR3 region: CASSYKHNQPQHF. In DNA, the CDR3 is TGTGCCAGCAGTTACAAGCATAATCAGCCCCAGCATTTT.

The CDR3 nucleotides are TGCAGTGCTGAGTTAGCGGGAGGGAGTGGGCAAGAGACCCAGTACTTC. Encoded protein: CSAELAGGSGQETQYF. This rearrangement joins TRBV20-1 to TRBJ2-5, with TRBD2 identical over 11 bases. Per germline, CDR1 DFQATT and CDR2 SNEGSKA (reference sequence). The V and J ends lost 5 bases and 2 bases, in that order; junction bases with no gene match: 10. The CDR3 extends over 16 amino acids.

In DNA form, the CDR3 reads TGCGCCAGCAGCCATTTAGGACAGGGAAGGAACACTGAAGCTTTCTTT. It yields the protein CASSHLGQGRNTEAFF. The chain carries TRBV4-1 and TRBJ1-1; the match to TRBD1 covers 8 bases. J gave up 1 base and V 3 bases, and 7 bases lay outside the gene matches. Germline values: CDR1 MGHRA, CDR2 YSYEKL. There are 16 residues in the CDR3.

The chain carries TRBV19 and TRBJ1-5; no definite D call. Trimming removed 0 bases at V and 1 base at J, with 10 bases between. The CDR3 length is 16 residues. CDR1 is LNHDA, CDR2 SQIVND, per germline (reference sequence). The CDR3 loop reads CASSIDQGLSNQPQHF. The CDR3 bases are TGTGCCAGTAGTATAGATCAAGGGTTGAGCAATCAGCCCCAGCATTTT.

The genes are TRBV19 and TRBJ1-5, with no clear D. Trimming shortened V by 0 bases and J by 1 base, and 10 bases separated the two germline ends. Germline CDR1 reads LNHDA; CDR2 reads SQIVND (reference sequence). This CDR3 has 16 amino acids. The CDR3 loop reads CASSIDRGGSNQPQHF. The DNA of the CDR3 is TGTGCCAGTAGTATAGATCGGGGTGGGAGCAATCAGCCCCAGCATTTT.

Only a few counts were recorded for this clonotype. The rearrangement uses TRBV15 and TRBJ1-2; the match to TRBD1 covers 7 bases. Trimming took 5 bases from V and 2 from J; bases not matched to a gene: 5. There are 14 residues in the CDR3. Germline V lookup: CDR1 LNHNV, CDR2 YYDKDF (reference sequence). CDR3 in DNA: TGTGCCACCAGCTTGGACAGGTTGAACTATGGCTACACCTTC. Translated: CATSLDRLNYGYTF.

This chain uses TRBV19 with TRBJ2-1, with D perhaps matching TRBD1 (5 bases). CDR1 is LNHDA and CDR2 is SQIVND in the germline V gene (reference sequence). The CDR3 has 11 amino acids. With 4 bases removed from V and 10 bases from J, the gap between germline ends came to 8 bases. The CDR3 loop is CASSTRQEQFF. The CDR3 DNA reads as TGTGCCAGTAGTACGCGACAGGAGCAGTTCTTC.